The 10 T cell receptor beta chains presented below share a single source sample, sequenced in a study of T-cell memory formation after mild COVID-19. TCRdb called the 5' RACE reads again in MiXCR, with one record for every CDR3 protein. The sample consists of 100,000 to 150,000 distinct CDR3 sequences, over 15% of them appearing once. The sequencing sample was made of PBMCs or a T cell subset sorted from them (not recorded which). Receptors were obtained from a man aged 18 to 29 who had mild COVID-19 (a few samples of this study predate the infection). Cell type and time point are not known.

The rearrangement joins TRBV18 to TRBJ2-3; no clear D. CDR1 is KGHSH and CDR2 is LQKENI in the germline V gene. V was trimmed by 6 bases and J by 3 bases, leaving 7 bases between them. The CDR3 contains 12 residues. CDR3 nucleotides: TGTGCCAGCTCGTCAGAGACAGATACGCAGTATTTT. This encodes CASSSETDTQYF.

This chain links TRBV7-2 with TRBJ1-2; tentatively, D is TRBD1 (6 bases). Trimming pared 3 bases from V and 7 bases from J, leaving 24 bases between. CDR1 SGHTA and CDR2 FQGNSA come from the germline V gene. The CDR3 has 17 residues. The CDR3 is CASSFQAPATGYGGYTF. CDR3 bases: TGTGCCAGCAGCTTCCAAGCCCCGGCGACAGGATACGGTGGCTACACCTTC.

This chain connects TRBV29-1 to TRBJ1-3; D unclear. From germline, CDR1 is SQVTM and CDR2 ANQGSEA. V was clipped by 4 bases and J by 0 bases, with 7 bases between them. The CDR3 totals 13 residues. In DNA, the CDR3 is TGCAGCGTTGTGCTCAACTCTGGAAACACCATATATTTT. Its translation is CSVVLNSGNTIYF.

V gene TRBV20-1 combines with J gene TRBJ2-1, with TRBD1 identical over 10 bases. Germline loops: CDR1 DFQATT, CDR2 SNEGSKA (reference sequence). The trim removed 5 bases at V and 4 bases at J, leaving 8 bases unmatched. This CDR3 has 15 residues. The chain's CDR3 is CSAGRDRGTYNEQFF. The CDR3 DNA reads TGCAGTGCTGGACGGGACAGGGGTACTTACAATGAGCAGTTCTTC.

This clonotype was detected ten times or more. The genes are TRBV24-1 and TRBJ2-3, with 11 bases fitting TRBD2. Germline assignment: CDR1 KGHDR and CDR2 SFDVKD. V was pared by 2 bases and J by 2 bases, with 5 bases of the junction left unmatched. The CDR3 length is 17 residues. CDR3 nucleotides: TGTGCCACCAGTGATTCCCCGGGACTAGCGGACACAGATACGCAGTATTTT. Translated, it gives CATSDSPGLADTDTQYF.

This clonotype was seen more than once but under ten times. The chain joins TRBV28 to TRBJ1-5; D gene uncertain. CDR3 size: 17 residues. Trimming took off 2 bases at V and 0 bases at J, with 14 bases between the two ends. CDR1 MDHEN and CDR2 SYDVKM come from the germline V gene. CDR3 bases: TGTGCCAGCAGTTTAGGGTACCTCGGGTATAGCAATCAGCCCCAGCATTTT. Translating it yields CASSLGYLGYSNQPQHF.

This clonotype appeared a few times. This chain uses TRBV25-1 with TRBJ1-2; 11 bases are a match to TRBD1. Looked up from germline, CDR1 is MGHDK and CDR2 is SYGVNS. The CDR3 sequence is 18 residues long. The V and J ends lost 2 bases and 2 bases, in that order; junction bases with no gene match: 10. CDR3 residues: CASSEPLGTGGSNYGYTF. DNA for the CDR3: TGTGCCAGCAGTGAACCCCTCGGGACAGGGGGATCAAACTATGGCTACACCTTC.

Only a few counts were recorded for this clonotype. DNA for the CDR3: TGTGCCAGCAGTAGCATCCACCTAAGGAACATTCAGTACTTC. It specifies CASSSIHLRNIQYF. The V and J genes are TRBV12-3 or TRBV12-4 and TRBJ2-4, with D unresolved. Trimming pared 5 bases from V and 7 bases from J, leaving 15 bases between. The CDR3 spans 14 residues.

This clonotype appeared a few times. The rearrangement joins TRBV5-5 to TRBJ2-1; 7 positions match TRBD1. In germline, CDR1 is SGHKS, CDR2 YYEKEE (reference sequence). V was clipped by 2 bases and J by 4 bases; unmatched bases: 6. This CDR3 spans 15 amino acids. For the CDR3, the DNA is TGTGCCAGCAGCTTTTCCGGGACAGCTTACAATGAGCAGTTCTTC. It codes for CASSFSGTAYNEQFF.

This chain links TRBV12-3 or TRBV12-4 with TRBJ2-7; 8 nucleotides line up with TRBD2. V lost 2 bases, J lost 5 bases, and 11 bases stayed unmatched. The CDR3 is made up of 16 amino acids. The CDR3 DNA is TGTGCCAGCAGTTTAAGGTTGGGTCGCGGGGGGCACGAGCAGTACTTC. Protein sequence: CASSLRLGRGGHEQYF.